This entry lists 29 T cell receptor beta chains sequenced from one sample in a study of blood T cell repertoires in COVID-19. The protocol was immunoSEQ multiplex PCR, while the TCRdb copy is restricted to in-frame clones and leaves out a portion. The sample contains 200,000 to 300,000 clones, around 92% of which appear only once. The material sequenced was peripheral blood. The receptors shown here come from a person under 35 with COVID-19, enrolled during active disease.

The J gene is TRBJ2-3, the V gene TRBV7-9, with TRBD2 identical over 7 bases. From germline, CDR1 is SEHNR and CDR2 FQNEAQ (reference sequence). This CDR3 contains 18 residues. V lost 1 base and J lost 2; bases outside the gene matches: 12. This CDR3 reads CASSLGQGGVPATDTQYF. CDR3 bases: TGTGCCAGCAGCTTAGGGCAGGGAGGGGTACCGGCCACAGATACGCAGTATTTT. The whole variable domain, filled in from reference TRBV7-9 and TRBJ2-3, reads DTGVSQNPRHKITKRGQNVTFRCDPISEHNRLYWYRQTLGQGPEFLTYFQNEAQLEKSRLLSDRFSAERPKGSFSTLEIQRTEQGDSAMYLCASSLGQGGVPATDTQYFGPGTRLTVL.

The V gene is TRBV5-1, the J gene TRBJ2-4; possibly TRBD2 for D (6 bases). Trimming cost V 0 bases and J 1 base, with 8 bases left between them. Germline V gives CDR1 SGHRS, CDR2 YFSETQ. The CDR3 has 15 residues. As DNA, the CDR3 is TGCGCCAGCAGCTTGGAGCTAGCGGCCAAAAACATTCAGTACTTC. It codes for CASSLELAAKNIQYF.

The rearrangement uses TRBV9 and TRBJ2-1; tentative D call: TRBD1 (6 bases). Deletions cut 0 bases from V and 0 bases from J, with 13 bases between. Germline V gene sequence: CDR1 SGDLS, CDR2 YYNGEE. The CDR3 is made up of 17 amino acids. CDR3 sequence: CASSVGGHPRSYNEQFF. Here the CDR3 DNA reads TGTGCCAGCAGCGTAGGGGGGCACCCTCGCTCCTACAATGAGCAGTTCTTC.

The CDR3 nucleotides are TGTGCCAGCAGCCCAGAAACCGGGACTAGCCCCTACGAGCAGTACTTC. Its protein is CASSPETGTSPYEQYF. The chain recombines TRBV7-9 with TRBJ2-7; 9 nucleotides align to TRBD2. V was clipped by 5 bases and J by 2 bases; unmatched bases: 10. CDR3 length: 16 amino acids. The germline gives CDR1 SEHNR, CDR2 FQNEAQ (reference sequence).

V gene TRBV28 combines with J gene TRBJ2-2, with D unresolved. Trimming stripped 6 bases from V and 8 bases from J, with 7 bases between. Looked up from germline, CDR1 is MDHEN and CDR2 is SYDVKM. This CDR3 has 11 residues. The CDR3 coding sequence is TGTGCCAGCAGGAAAACAGGGGAGCTGTTTTTT. This encodes CASRKTGELFF. Full variable domain (rest looked up from reference TRBV28 and TRBJ2-2): DVKVTQSSRYLVKRTGEKVFLECVQDMDHENMFWYRQDPGLGLRLIYFSYDVKMKEKGDIPEGYSVSREKKERFSLILESASTNQTSMYLCASRKTGELFFGEGSRLTVL.

This clone was picked up a small number of times. The V call is TRBV27, the J call TRBJ2-7; D unresolved. With 5 bases removed from V and 6 bases from J, the gap between germline ends came to 11 bases. Per germline, CDR1 MNHEY and CDR2 SMNVEV (reference sequence). The CDR3 consists of 12 residues. CDR3 in amino acids: CASSINQREQYF. CDR3 bases: TGTGCCAGCAGTATAAACCAGCGCGAGCAGTACTTC.

The chain links TRBV2 to TRBJ2-5; maybe TRBD1 (5 bases). Germline V CDR1 and CDR2: SNHLY, FYNNEI. The CDR3 runs 15 residues. V dropped 4 bases and J dropped 5 bases, with 17 bases sitting between them. CDR3 coding DNA: TGTGCCAGCAGTGGAAGGGGCCCCGAGGCGGAGACCCAGTACTTC. As protein: CASSGRGPEAETQYF.

This chain links TRBV3-1 (or the pseudogene TRBV3-2) with TRBJ2-1, with 12 bases lining up with TRBD2. Germline trimming cut 7 bases from V and 1 base from J; bases unmatched to any gene: 14. The germline gives CDR1 LGHDT, CDR2 YNNKEL (reference sequence). CDR3 length equals 19 residues. The CDR3 loop is CASTSSGGASVGSYNEQFF. Written as DNA, the CDR3 is TGTGCCAGCACCTCTAGCGGGGGGGCGAGTGTGGGGTCCTACAATGAGCAGTTCTTC.

As for this clone: This sample also contains other DNA sequences that code for the same CDR3. The gene calls are TRBV30 and TRBJ1-1; TRBD1 is a possible D gene (5 bases). Germline-derived CDR1 and CDR2 are GTSNPN and SVGIG (reference sequence). The CDR3 sequence is 13 residues long. Trimming left V 0 bases short and J 0 bases short, with 5 bases between. CDR3 coding DNA: TGTGCCTGGAGTGTGACAGTGAACACTGAAGCTTTCTTT. Translation: CAWSVTVNTEAFF.

As DNA, the CDR3 is TGTGCTAGTGGTGTCTCCTTCCCGGGACAGGAGTCCATTAACTATGGCTACACCTTC. It is translated as CASGVSFPGQESINYGYTF. This chain uses TRBV12-5 with TRBJ1-2; 8 positions match TRBD1. The CDR3 is made up of 19 amino acids. V lost 5 bases, J lost 1 base, and 18 bases stayed unmatched. Germline CDR1 reads LGHNT; CDR2 reads FRNRAP.

V gene TRBV28 combines with J gene TRBJ2-7, with 8 bases aligning to TRBD2. The CDR3 length is 19 residues. The V segment lost 3 bases and the J segment 6 bases; nucleotides outside the gene matches: 22. Germline V CDR1 and CDR2: MDHEN, SYDVKM. The CDR3: CASSFLSPLASGSDSEQYF. CDR3 in DNA: TGTGCCAGCAGTTTCCTATCTCCCCTGGCTAGCGGGTCGGACTCCGAGCAGTACTTC.

This clone was recorded a few times. The chain couples TRBV2 to TRBJ1-2, with a weak D call TRBD1 (5 bases). V was pared by 4 bases and J by 5 bases, with 14 bases between. This CDR3 has 14 residues. The V gene's germline CDR1 is SNHLY and CDR2 FYNNEI. The CDR3 loop is CASSGEGVDYGYTF. CDR3 nucleotides: TGTGCCAGCAGTGGTGAAGGGGTAGATTATGGCTACACCTTC.

The chain has TRBV6-1 and TRBJ2-7, with TRBD2 as a possible D gene (7 bases). In germline, CDR1 is MNHNS, CDR2 SASEGT. The CDR3 is 15 residues long. V was clipped by 1 base and J by 3 bases, with 13 bases between them. Here the CDR3 reads CASSEGGRGGYEQYF. CDR3 coding DNA: TGTGCCAGCAGTGAAGGGGGAAGGGGGGGCTACGAGCAGTACTTC.

Worth noting for this clone: Other DNA variants within this sample encode the same CDR3. The V call is TRBV5-1, the J call TRBJ2-5, with D hard to call. Germline assignment: CDR1 SGHRS and CDR2 YFSETQ. The V end lost 0 bases, the J end lost 2 bases, and 5 bases lay between the germline ends. CDR3 length: 13 amino acids. The DNA for the CDR3 is TGCGCCAGCAGCTTGGCAGTACAAGAGACCCAGTACTTC. The encoded protein is CASSLAVQETQYF. Drawing the rest from reference TRBV5-1 and TRBJ2-5, the complete variable domain is KAGVTQTPRYLIKTRGQQVTLSCSPISGHRSVSWYQQTPGQGLQFLFEYFSETQRNKGNFPGRFSGRQFSNSRSEMNVSTLELGDSALYLCASSLAVQETQYFGPGTRLLVL.

The chain joins TRBV7-9 to TRBJ2-3, with 7 bases lining up with TRBD2. Trimming took 3 bases from V and 4 from J; bases not matched to a gene: 7. The CDR3 runs 15 residues. Germline V gene sequence: CDR1 SEHNR, CDR2 FQNEAQ (reference sequence). The CDR3 region has the DNA TGTGCCAGCAGCTTTCCGCGGGGGACCGCAGATACGCAGTATTTT. Translating it yields CASSFPRGTADTQYF.

The rearrangement joins TRBV5-1 to TRBJ2-5, with no clear D. The CDR3 runs 13 residues. Germline CDR1 and CDR2: SGHRS and YFSETQ. Trimming took 2 bases from V and 5 from J, leaving 10 bases between them. The CDR3 nucleotides are TGCGCCAGCAGCTTTCTTATCCAGGAGACCCAGTACTTC. This gives the protein CASSFLIQETQYF.

V and J are TRBV5-1 and TRBJ2-3; TRBD1 is a possible D gene (5 bases). The CDR3 covers 15 residues. V lost 4 bases and J 0 bases, leaving 12 bases between the germline ends. Germline CDR1 and CDR2: SGHRS and YFSETQ. The CDR3 coding sequence is TGCGCCAGCAGCCTTTTGACAGCTAGCACAGATACGCAGTATTTT. Translation: CASSLLTASTDTQYF.

This clone was seen just once. The J gene is TRBJ1-3, the V gene TRBV7-8, with 10 positions matching TRBD1. The CDR3 is 15 residues long. Germline-derived CDR1 and CDR2 are SGHVS and FQNEAQ. V lost 5 bases to trimming and J lost 9 bases; unmatched junction nucleotides: 10. The CDR3, as DNA: TGTGCCAGCAGCGTATTGGGACAGGGGTTGGGCACCATATATTTT. Protein: CASSVLGQGLGTIYF.

The V call is TRBV24-1, the J call TRBJ2-3; TRBD2 matches at 13 bases. The V segment lost 4 bases and the J segment 2 bases; nucleotides outside the gene matches: 2. This CDR3 is 16 amino acids long. Germline CDR1 reads KGHDR; CDR2 reads SFDVKD. The CDR3 bases are TGTGCCACCAGTGAGACTAGCGGGAGGACCACAGATACGCAGTATTTT. Protein sequence: CATSETSGRTTDTQYF.

This clone was found once. The chain joins TRBV5-4 to TRBJ2-1; D not resolved. Germline V gene data show CDR1 as SGHNT and CDR2 as YYREEE (reference sequence). The CDR3 is made up of 12 amino acids. With 0 bases removed from V and 6 bases from J, the gap between germline ends came to 4 bases. The CDR3 nucleotides read TGTGCCAGCAGCTTGGGTCTCAATGAGCAGTTCTTC. Translation: CASSLGLNEQFF.

This clone was observed a few times. The chain employs TRBV19 and TRBJ2-1; weak D call: TRBD2 (6 bases). Germline V gives CDR1 LNHDA, CDR2 SQIVND (reference sequence). Trimming took 4 bases from V and 9 from J, leaving 22 bases between them. CDR3 length equals 16 residues. The CDR3 protein is CASSKPTGGAFGEQFF. The CDR3 DNA reads TGTGCCAGTAGTAAGCCCACCGGAGGGGCTTTCGGTGAGCAGTTCTTC.

The genes are TRBV28 and TRBJ2-2, with 9 bases fitting TRBD2. This CDR3 is 19 amino acids long. Trimming took 7 bases from V and 0 from J; bases not matched to a gene: 15. Germline V gene lookup returns CDR1 MDHEN and CDR2 SYDVKM. The CDR3: CASTPPRWLAGSNTGELFF. Here the CDR3 DNA reads TGTGCCAGCACCCCGCCGAGGTGGCTAGCGGGATCGAACACCGGGGAGCTGTTTTTT.

This chain joins TRBV11-2 and TRBJ2-5; 7 bases agree with TRBD1. Looked up from germline, CDR1 is SGHAT and CDR2 is FQNNGV. This CDR3 region has 15 residues. Trimming removed 2 bases from V and 3 bases from J; junction bases left unmatched: 6. CDR3 nucleotide sequence: TGTGCCAGCAGCTTATTTGGGCAGGGGGAAGAGACCCAGTACTTC. Its protein product is CASSLFGQGEETQYF.

The chain recombines TRBV10-3 with TRBJ2-5; TRBD1 might be the D (6 bases). This CDR3 has 12 residues. The germline CDR1 and CDR2 sequences are ENHRY and SYGVKD. Trimming removed 10 bases from V and 3 bases from J, with 12 bases in between. The CDR3 is CATSPGEETQYF. The DNA for the CDR3 is TGTGCCACCTCTCCAGGGGAAGAGACCCAGTACTTC.

V is TRBV15 and J is TRBJ2-7; 10 bases fit TRBD2. CDR1 is LNHNV, CDR2 YYDKDF, per germline (reference sequence). Trimming cost V 0 bases and J 3 bases; bases outside gene matches: 2. The CDR3 extends over 15 amino acids. DNA for the CDR3: TGTGCCACCAGCAGAGAACTAGCGGGAAACTACGAGCAGTACTTC. It is translated as CATSRELAGNYEQYF.

This chain joins TRBV7-9 and TRBJ2-1; 7 bases align to TRBD2. Trimming cost V 5 bases and J 6 bases; bases outside gene matches: 4. The CDR3 consists of 13 residues. Germline V gene data show CDR1 as SEHNR and CDR2 as FQNEAQ (reference sequence). The CDR3 nucleotides are TGTGCCAGCAGCCTCGGACTAGGCAATGAGCAGTTCTTC. This codes for CASSLGLGNEQFF.

The rearrangement uses TRBV6-5 and TRBJ1-1; D unclear. In germline, CDR1 is MNHEY, CDR2 SVGAGI. The CDR3 has 15 amino acids. Trimming pared 0 bases from V and 0 bases from J, leaving 8 bases between. CDR3 DNA: TGTGCCAGCAGTTACTCGGCCAGGCTGAACACTGAAGCTTTCTTT. Translating gives CASSYSARLNTEAFF.

The genes are TRBV4-1 and TRBJ2-6; possibly TRBD1 for D (6 bases). The CDR3 loop spans 16 amino acids. Germline assignment: CDR1 MGHRA and CDR2 YSYEKL. The V and J ends lost 3 bases and 1 base respectively, with 10 bases between them. In DNA form, the CDR3 reads TGCGCCAGCAGCCAGGCCAGGGGATCTGGGGCCAACGTCCTGACTTTC. Translation gives CASSQARGSGANVLTF.

The V and J genes are TRBV28 and TRBJ1-6, with D possibly being TRBD1 (5 bases). Per the germline V gene, CDR1 is MDHEN and CDR2 is SYDVKM. V lost 3 bases and J lost 6, with 15 bases in between. The length of the CDR3 is 16 residues. CDR3 protein: CASSLWGVGVNSPLHF. The DNA of the CDR3 is TGTGCCAGCAGTTTGTGGGGCGTTGGGGTTAATTCACCCCTCCACTTT.